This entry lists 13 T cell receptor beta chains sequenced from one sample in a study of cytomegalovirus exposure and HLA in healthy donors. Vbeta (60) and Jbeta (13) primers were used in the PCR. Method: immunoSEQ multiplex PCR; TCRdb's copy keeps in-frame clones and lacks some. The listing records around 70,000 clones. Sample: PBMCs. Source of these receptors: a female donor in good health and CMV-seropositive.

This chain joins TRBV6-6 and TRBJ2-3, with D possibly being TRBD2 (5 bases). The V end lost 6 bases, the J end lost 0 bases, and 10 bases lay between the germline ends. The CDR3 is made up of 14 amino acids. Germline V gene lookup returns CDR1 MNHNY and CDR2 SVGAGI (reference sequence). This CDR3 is CASSIARSTDTQYF. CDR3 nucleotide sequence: TGTGCCAGCAGCATAGCGAGAAGCACAGATACGCAGTATTTT.

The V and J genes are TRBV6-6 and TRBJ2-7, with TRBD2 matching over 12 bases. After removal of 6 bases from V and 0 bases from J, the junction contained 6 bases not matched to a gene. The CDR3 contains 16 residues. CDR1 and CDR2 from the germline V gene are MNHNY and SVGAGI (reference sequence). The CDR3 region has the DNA TGTGCCAGCAGCCCCGCTAGCGGGAGGGACTCCTACGAGCAGTACTTC. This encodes CASSPASGRDSYEQYF.

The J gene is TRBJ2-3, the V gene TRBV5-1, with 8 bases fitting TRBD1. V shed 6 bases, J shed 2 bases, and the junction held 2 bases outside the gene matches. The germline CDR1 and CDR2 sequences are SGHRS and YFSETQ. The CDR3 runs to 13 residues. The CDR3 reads CASKTGVTDTQYF. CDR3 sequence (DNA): TGCGCCAGCAAGACAGGGGTCACAGATACGCAGTATTTT.

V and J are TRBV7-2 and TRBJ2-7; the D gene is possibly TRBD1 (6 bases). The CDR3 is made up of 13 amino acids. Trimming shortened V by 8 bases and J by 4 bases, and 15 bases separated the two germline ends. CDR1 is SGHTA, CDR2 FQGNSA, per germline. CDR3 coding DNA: TGTGCCAGCCGGCCGCAGGGGCTTTACGAGCAGTACTTC. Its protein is CASRPQGLYEQYF.

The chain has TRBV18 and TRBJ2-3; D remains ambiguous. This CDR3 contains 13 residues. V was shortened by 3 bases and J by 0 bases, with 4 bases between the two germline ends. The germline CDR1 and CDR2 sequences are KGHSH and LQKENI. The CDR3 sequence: CASSPGSTDTQYF. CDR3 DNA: TGTGCCAGCTCACCCGGTAGCACAGATACGCAGTATTTT.

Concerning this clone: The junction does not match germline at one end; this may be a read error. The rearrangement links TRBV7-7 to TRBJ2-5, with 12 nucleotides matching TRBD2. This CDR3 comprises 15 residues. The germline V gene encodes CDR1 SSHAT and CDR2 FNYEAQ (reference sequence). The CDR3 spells CASSPLAGGQETQYF. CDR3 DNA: TGTGCTAGCAGCCCACTAGCGGGGGGCCAGGAGACCCAGTACTTC.

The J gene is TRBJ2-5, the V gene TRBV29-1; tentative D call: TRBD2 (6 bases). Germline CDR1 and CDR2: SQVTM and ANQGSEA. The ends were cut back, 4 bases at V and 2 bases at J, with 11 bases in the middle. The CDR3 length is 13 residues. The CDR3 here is CSVGAGWQETQYF. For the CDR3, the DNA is TGCAGCGTTGGGGCGGGATGGCAAGAGACCCAGTACTTC.

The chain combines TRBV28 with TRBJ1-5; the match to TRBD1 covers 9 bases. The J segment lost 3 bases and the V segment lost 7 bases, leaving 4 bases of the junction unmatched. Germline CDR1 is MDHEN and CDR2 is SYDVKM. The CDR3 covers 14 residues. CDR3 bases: TGTGCCAGCATCAACAGGGGGCCCAATCAGCCCCAGCATTTT. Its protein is CASINRGPNQPQHF.

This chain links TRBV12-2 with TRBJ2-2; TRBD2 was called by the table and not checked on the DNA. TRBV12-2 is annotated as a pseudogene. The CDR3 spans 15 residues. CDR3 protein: CASRFPRGNTGELFF. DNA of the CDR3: TGTGCAAGTCGCTTCCCGCGGGGGAACACCGGGGAGCTGTTTTTT.

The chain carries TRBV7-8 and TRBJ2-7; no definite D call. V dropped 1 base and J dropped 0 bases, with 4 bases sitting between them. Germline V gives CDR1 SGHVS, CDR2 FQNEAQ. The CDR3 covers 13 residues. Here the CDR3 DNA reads TGTGCCAGCAGCTTAGACTACTCCTACGAGCAGTACTTC. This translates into CASSLDYSYEQYF.

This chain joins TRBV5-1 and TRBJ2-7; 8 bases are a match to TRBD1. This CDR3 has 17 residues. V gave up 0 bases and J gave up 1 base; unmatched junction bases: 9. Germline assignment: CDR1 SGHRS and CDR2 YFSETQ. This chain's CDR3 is CASSLAMVQGASYEQYF. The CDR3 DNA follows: TGCGCCAGCAGCTTGGCCATGGTTCAGGGGGCGTCCTACGAGCAGTACTTC.

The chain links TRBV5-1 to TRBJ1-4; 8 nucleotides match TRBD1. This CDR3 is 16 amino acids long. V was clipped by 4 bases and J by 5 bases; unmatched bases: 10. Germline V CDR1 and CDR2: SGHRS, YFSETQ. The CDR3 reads CASSISGQALNEKLFF. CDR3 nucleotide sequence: TGCGCCAGCAGCATATCGGGACAGGCACTGAATGAAAAACTGTTTTTT.

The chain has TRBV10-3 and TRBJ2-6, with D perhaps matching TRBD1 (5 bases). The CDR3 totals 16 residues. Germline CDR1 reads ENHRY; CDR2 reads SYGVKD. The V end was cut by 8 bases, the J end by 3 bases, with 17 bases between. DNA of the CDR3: TGTGCCATCGGGGCAGGGTCGGTTAGTGGGGCCAACGTCCTGACTTTC. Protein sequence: CAIGAGSVSGANVLTF.